The entry that follows covers one TCR beta chain sequence. Germline V gene lookup returns CDR1 MNHEY and CDR2 SVGEGT. The trim removed 3 bases at V and 2 bases at J, leaving 6 bases unmatched. There are 16 residues in the CDR3. The data belong to a study of blood T cell repertoires in COVID-19. Study-level information: Acute and convalescent COVID-19 specimens originated in the United States, Italy and Spain. Sources were T cells, B-cell-depleted T cells, or PBMCs; the material itself was cDNA or gDNA.

Sequencing was performed with immunoSEQ multiplex PCR; in TCRdb, only in-frame clones are kept and a portion is missing. The data show roughly 70,000 clones, with approximately 89% seen just once and just over 2.5% held by the top ten. The Seattle site enrolled patients during active infection and followed them longitudinally. This clonotype originated in a man aged 45-60 years with COVID-19, enrolled during active disease. This chain uses TRBV6-2 or TRBV6-3 with TRBJ2-3; 9 positions match TRBD1. Sequenced sample: peripheral blood. CDR3 nucleotides: TGTGCCAGCAGTTATTCCAAACAGGGGGCCACAGATACGCAGTATTTT. It specifies CASSYSKQGATDTQYF.